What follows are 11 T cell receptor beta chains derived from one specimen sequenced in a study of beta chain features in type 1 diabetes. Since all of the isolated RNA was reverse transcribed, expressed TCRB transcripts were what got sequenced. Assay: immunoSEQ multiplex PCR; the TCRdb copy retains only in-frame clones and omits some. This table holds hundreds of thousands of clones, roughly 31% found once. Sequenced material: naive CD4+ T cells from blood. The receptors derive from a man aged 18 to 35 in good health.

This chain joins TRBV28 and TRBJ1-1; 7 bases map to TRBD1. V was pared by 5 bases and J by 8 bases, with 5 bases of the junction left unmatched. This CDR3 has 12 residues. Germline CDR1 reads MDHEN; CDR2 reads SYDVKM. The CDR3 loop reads CASSPPGQEAFF. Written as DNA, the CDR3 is TGTGCCAGCAGTCCCCCGGGACAGGAAGCTTTCTTT.

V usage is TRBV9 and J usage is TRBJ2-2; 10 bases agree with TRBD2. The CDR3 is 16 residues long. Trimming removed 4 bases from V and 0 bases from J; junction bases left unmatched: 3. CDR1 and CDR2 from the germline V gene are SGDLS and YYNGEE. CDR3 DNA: TGTGCCAGCAGCTCACTAGCGGGGTCGAACACCGGGGAGCTGTTTTTT. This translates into CASSSLAGSNTGELFF.

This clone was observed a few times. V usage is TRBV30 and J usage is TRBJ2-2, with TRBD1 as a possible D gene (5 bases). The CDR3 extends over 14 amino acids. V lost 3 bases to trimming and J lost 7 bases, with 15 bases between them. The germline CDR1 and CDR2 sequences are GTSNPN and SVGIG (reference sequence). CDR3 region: CAWRSQGRGGELFF. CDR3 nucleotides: TGTGCCTGGAGGTCTCAGGGAAGGGGCGGGGAGCTGTTTTTT.

This CDR3 is CASTPTLAGGGNEQFF. The CDR3 DNA sequence: TGTGCCAGCACTCCGACCCTAGCGGGAGGGGGCAATGAGCAGTTCTTC. The rearrangement joins TRBV2 to TRBJ2-1, with 12 bases matching TRBD2. The CDR3 contains 16 residues. V was pared by 7 bases and J by 6 bases, with 10 bases of the junction left unmatched. CDR1 SNHLY and CDR2 FYNNEI come from the germline V gene.

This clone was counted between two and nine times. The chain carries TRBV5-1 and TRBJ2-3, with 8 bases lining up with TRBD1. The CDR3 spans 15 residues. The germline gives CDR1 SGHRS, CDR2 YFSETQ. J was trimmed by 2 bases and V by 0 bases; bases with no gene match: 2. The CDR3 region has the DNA TGCGCCAGCAGCTTGGTACAGGGGGACACAGATACGCAGTATTTT. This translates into CASSLVQGDTDTQYF.

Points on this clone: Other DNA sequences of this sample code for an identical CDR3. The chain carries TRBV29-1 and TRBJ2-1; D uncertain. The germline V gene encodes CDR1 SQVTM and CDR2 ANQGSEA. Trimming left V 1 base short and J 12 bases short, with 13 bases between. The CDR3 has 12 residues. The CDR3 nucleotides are TGCAGCGTTGAAGGAGACGGTCCACGGCAGTTCTTC. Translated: CSVEGDGPRQFF.

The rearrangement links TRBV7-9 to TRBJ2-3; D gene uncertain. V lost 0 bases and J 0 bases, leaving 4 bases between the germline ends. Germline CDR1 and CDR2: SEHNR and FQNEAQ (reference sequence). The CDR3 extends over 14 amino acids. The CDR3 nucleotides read TGTGCCAGCAGCTTAGCGTACAGCACAGATACGCAGTATTTT. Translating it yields CASSLAYSTDTQYF.

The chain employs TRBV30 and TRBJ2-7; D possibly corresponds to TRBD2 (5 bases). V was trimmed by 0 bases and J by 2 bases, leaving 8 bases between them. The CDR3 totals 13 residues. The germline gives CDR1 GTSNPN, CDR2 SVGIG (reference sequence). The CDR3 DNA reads TGTGCCTGGAGTGTGCCGGGAACCTACGAGCAGTACTTC. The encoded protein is CAWSVPGTYEQYF.

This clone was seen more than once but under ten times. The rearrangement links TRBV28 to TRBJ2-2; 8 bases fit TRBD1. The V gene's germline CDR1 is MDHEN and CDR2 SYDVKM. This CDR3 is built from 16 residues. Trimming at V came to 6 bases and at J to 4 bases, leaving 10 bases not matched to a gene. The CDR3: CASRDQDRAPTGELFF. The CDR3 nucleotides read TGTGCCAGCAGGGATCAGGACAGGGCTCCCACCGGGGAGCTGTTTTTT.

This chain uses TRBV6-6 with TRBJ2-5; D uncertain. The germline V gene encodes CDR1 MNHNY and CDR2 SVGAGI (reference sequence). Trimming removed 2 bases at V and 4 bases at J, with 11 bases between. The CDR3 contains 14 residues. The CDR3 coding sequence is TGTGCCAGCAGTTACACCCAGTGGGGAGAGACCCAGTACTTC. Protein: CASSYTQWGETQYF.

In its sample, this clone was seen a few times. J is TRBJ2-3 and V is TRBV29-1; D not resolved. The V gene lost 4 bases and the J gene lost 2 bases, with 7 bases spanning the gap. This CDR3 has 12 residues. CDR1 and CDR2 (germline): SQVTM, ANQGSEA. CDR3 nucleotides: TGCAGCGTTGGGACGGACACAGATACGCAGTATTTT. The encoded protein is CSVGTDTDTQYF.